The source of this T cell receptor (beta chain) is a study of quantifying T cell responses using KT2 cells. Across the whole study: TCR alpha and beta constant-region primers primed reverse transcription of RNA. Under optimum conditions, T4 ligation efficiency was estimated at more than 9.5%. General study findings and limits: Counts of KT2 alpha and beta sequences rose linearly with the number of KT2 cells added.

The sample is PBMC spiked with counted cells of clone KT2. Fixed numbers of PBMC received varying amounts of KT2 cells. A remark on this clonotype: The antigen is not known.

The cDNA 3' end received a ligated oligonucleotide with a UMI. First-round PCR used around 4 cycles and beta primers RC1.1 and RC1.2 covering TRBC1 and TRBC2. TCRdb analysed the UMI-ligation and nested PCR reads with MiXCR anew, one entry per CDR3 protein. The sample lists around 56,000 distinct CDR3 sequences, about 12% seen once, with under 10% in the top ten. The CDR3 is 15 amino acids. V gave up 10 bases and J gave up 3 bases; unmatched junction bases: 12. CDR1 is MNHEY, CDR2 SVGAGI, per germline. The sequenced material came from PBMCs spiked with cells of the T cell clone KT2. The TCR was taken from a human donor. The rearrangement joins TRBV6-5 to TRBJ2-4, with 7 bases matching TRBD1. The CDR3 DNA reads TGTGCCACGGGAAACAGGGGAAGGGGCAAAAACATTCAGTACTTC. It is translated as CATGNRGRGKNIQYF.